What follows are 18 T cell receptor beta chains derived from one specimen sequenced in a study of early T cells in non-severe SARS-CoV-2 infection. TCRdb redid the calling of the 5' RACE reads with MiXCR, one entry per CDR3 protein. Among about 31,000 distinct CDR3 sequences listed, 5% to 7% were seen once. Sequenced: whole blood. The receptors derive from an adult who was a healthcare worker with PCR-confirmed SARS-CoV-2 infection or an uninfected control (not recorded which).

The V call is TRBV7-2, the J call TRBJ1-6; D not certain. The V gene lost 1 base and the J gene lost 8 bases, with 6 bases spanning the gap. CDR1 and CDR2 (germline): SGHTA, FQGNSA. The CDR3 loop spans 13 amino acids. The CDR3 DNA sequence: TGTGCCAGCAGCTTAGTGGCCGATTCACCCCTCCACTTT. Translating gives CASSLVADSPLHF.

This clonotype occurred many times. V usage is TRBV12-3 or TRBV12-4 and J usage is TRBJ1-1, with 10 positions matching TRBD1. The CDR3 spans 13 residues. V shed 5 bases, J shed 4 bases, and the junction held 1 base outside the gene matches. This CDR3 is CASSGQGVTEAFF. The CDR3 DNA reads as TGTGCCAGCAGTGGACAGGGGGTCACTGAAGCTTTCTTT.

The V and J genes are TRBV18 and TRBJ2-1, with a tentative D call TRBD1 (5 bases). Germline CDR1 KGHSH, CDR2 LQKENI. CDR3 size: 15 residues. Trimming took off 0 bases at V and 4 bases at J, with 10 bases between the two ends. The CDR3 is CASSPPAAGYNEQFF. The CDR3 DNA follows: TGTGCCAGCTCACCACCTGCGGCAGGGTACAATGAGCAGTTCTTC.

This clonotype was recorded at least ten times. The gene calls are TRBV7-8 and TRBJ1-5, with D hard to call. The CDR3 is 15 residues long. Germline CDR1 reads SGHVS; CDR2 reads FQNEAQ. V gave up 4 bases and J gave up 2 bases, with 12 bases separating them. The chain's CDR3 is CASSSPNAGNQPQHF. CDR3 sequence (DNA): TGTGCCAGCAGCTCCCCTAATGCTGGCAATCAGCCCCAGCATTTT.

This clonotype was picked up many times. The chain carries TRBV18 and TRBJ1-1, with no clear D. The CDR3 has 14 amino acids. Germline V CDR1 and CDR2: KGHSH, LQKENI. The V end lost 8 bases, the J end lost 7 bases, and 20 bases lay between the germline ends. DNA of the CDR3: TGTGCCAGCACATCACCAATAGGAGGCGGTGAAGCTTTCTTT. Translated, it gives CASTSPIGGGEAFF.

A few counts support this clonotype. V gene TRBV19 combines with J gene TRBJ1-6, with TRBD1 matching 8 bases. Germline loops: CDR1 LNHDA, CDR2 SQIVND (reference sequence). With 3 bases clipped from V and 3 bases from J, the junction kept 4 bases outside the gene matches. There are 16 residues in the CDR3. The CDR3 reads CASSILDRGYNSPLHF. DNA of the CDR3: TGTGCCAGTAGTATCCTCGACAGGGGCTATAATTCACCCCTCCACTTT.

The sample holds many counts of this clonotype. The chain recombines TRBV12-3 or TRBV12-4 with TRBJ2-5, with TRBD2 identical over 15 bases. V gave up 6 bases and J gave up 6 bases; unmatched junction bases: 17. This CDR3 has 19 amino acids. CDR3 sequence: CASSINPGLAGGQRKTQYF. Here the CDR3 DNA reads TGTGCCAGCAGCATCAACCCGGGACTAGCGGGAGGCCAACGAAAGACCCAGTACTTC.

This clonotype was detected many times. For the CDR3, the DNA is TGTGCCAGCACCCCTTCGGCAGGGCATGAAGCTTTCTTT. Amino acids: CASTPSAGHEAFF. The chain uses TRBV28 and TRBJ1-1, with a tentative D call TRBD1 (5 bases). This CDR3 region has 13 residues. CDR1 is MDHEN, CDR2 SYDVKM, per germline. The V gene lost 7 bases and the J gene lost 7 bases, with 16 bases spanning the gap.

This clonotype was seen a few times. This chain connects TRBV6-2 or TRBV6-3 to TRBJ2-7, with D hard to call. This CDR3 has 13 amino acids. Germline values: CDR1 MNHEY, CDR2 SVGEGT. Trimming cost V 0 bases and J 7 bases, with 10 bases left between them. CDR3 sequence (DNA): TGTGCCAGCAGTTACTCCCCCAGCTTGGAGCAGTACTTC. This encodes CASSYSPSLEQYF.

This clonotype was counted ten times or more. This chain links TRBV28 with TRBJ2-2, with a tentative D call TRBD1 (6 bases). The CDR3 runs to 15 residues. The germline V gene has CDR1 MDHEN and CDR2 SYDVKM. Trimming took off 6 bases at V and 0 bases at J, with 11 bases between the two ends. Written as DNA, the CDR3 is TGTGCCAGCAGGGGGACAATTCCGAACACCGGGGAGCTGTTTTTT. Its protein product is CASRGTIPNTGELFF.

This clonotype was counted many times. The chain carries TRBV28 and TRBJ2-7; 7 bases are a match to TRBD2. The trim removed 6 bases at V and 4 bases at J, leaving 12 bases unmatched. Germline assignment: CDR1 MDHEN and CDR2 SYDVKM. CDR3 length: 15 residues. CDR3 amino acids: CASSYSASGTYEQYF. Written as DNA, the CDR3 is TGTGCCAGCAGCTACTCGGCTAGCGGCACATACGAGCAGTACTTC.

CDR3 in amino acids: CASSRVRLNTEAFF. In DNA form, the CDR3 reads TGTGCCAGCTCCCGGGTTAGACTGAACACTGAAGCTTTCTTT. The chain carries TRBV5-6 and TRBJ1-1; no clear D. This CDR3 is built from 14 residues. Per the germline V gene, CDR1 is SGHDT and CDR2 is YYEEEE. The V end was cut by 7 bases, the J end by 0 bases, with 13 bases between.

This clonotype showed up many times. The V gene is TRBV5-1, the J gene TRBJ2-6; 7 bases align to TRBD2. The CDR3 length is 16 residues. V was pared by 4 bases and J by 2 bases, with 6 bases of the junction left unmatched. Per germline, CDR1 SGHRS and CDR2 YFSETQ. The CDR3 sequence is CASSREDRAGANVLTF. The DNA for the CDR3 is TGCGCCAGCAGCCGGGAGGACCGGGCTGGGGCCAACGTCCTGACTTTC.

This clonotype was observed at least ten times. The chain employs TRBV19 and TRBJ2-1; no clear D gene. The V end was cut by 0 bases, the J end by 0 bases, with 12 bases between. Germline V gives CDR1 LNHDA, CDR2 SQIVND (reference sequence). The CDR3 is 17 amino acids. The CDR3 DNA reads TGTGCCAGTAGTATAGATCATTTTCAGAACTCCTACAATGAGCAGTTCTTC. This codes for CASSIDHFQNSYNEQFF.

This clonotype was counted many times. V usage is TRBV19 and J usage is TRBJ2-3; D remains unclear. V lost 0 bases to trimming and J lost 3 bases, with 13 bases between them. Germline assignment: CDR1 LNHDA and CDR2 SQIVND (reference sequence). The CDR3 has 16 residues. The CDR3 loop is CASSIDLHAATDTQYF. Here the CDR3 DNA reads TGTGCCAGTAGTATAGATCTCCACGCGGCAACAGATACGCAGTATTTT.

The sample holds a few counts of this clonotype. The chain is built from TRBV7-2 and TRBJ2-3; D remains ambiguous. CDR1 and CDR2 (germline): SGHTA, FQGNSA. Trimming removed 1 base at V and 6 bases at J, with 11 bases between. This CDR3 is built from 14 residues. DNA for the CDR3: TGTGCCAGCAGCTTAGACGGGCCAACGGATACGCAGTATTTT. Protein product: CASSLDGPTDTQYF.

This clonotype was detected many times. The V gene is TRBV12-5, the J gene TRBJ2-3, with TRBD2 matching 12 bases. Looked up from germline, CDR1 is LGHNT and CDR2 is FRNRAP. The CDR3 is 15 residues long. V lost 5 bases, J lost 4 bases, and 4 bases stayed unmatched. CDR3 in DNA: TGTGCTAGTGGTGAGGGACTAGCGGGCGCAGATACGCAGTATTTT. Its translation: CASGEGLAGADTQYF.

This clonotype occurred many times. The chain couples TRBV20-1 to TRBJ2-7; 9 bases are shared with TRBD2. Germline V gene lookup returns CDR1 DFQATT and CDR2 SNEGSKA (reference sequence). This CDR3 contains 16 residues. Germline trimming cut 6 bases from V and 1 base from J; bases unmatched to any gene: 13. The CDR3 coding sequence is TGCAGTGCGCGGCGGTTATTAGCGGGGGATTCCTACGAGCAGTACTTC. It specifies CSARRLLAGDSYEQYF.